This T cell receptor beta chain emerged from a study of blood T cells in healthy people across ages. There are a few counts of this clonotype. In germline, CDR1 is DFQATT, CDR2 SNEGSKA (reference sequence). The V and J ends lost 1 base and 9 bases, in that order; junction bases with no gene match: 9. The CDR3 consists of 15 residues. The authors ran a second PCR of 7 to 11 cycles using a sample-barcoded 5' primer and a J-beta primer mix. TCRdb re-derived calls from the 5' RACE reads in MiXCR, one entry per CDR3 protein. Here the sample spans 450,000 to 650,000 distinct CDR3 sequences, 24% being singletons. This same sample was also taken into another study, of T cells of mothers and their children. From that study: A handful of children and their three healthy Caucasian mothers were the donors. In both related and unrelated pairs, TCR recombination output is shaped similarly by thymic selection. Slightly higher but non-significant overlap marked related mother-child pairs versus unrelated pairs.

Sequencing used blood. The TCR sequence derives from a boy aged 10-17 years in good health. The chain joins TRBV20-1 to TRBJ2-1, with 10 bases aligning to TRBD2. The CDR3 DNA reads as TGCAGTGCTAGAGGGACCAGCGGGGGGGGTAGTGAGCAGTTCTTC. Amino acids: CSARGTSGGGSEQFF.